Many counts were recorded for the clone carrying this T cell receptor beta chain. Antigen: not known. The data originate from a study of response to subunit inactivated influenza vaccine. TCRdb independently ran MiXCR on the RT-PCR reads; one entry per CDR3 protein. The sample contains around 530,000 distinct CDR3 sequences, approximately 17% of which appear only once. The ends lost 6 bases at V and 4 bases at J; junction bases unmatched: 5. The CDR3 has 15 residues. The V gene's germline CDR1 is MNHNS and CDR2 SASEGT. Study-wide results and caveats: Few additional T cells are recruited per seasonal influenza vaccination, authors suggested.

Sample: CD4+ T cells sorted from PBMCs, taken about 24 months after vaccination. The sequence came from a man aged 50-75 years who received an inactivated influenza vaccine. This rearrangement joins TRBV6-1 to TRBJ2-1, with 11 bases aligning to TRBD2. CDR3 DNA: TGTGCCAGCAGGATTAGCGGGGGGGGTTACAATGAGCAGTTCTTC. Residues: CASRISGGGYNEQFF.